This T cell receptor beta chain was captured by sequencing in a study of T cells after yellow fever vaccination. TCRdb redid the calling of the 5' RACE reads with MiXCR, one entry per CDR3 protein. The data contain about 260,000 distinct CDR3 sequences, 10% to 15% of them singletons. Germline CDR1 is SNHLY and CDR2 is FYNNEI. V trimming: 7 bases; J trimming: 3 bases; junction bases outside the gene matches: 9. The CDR3 has 15 amino acids. Many counts were recorded for this clonotype. The chain carries TRBV2 and TRBJ2-7, with 10 nucleotides matching TRBD1. The sample in question was CD4+ T cells sorted from PBMCs, obtained 45 days after the yellow fever booster vaccination. This TCR came from a young man who received the YFV17D yellow fever vaccine. The CDR3 DNA reads TGTGCCAGCACCCTCGGACAGGGGGGAAACTACGAGCAGTACTTC. Amino acids: CASTLGQGGNYEQYF.